This record concerns one TCR beta chain sequence. What it binds is not known. This entry belongs to a study of cytomegalovirus exposure and HLA in healthy donors. The study's findings and limits: V segments that were indistinguishable, TRBV6-2 and TRBV6-3 among them, were omitted from analysis. Later genetic work tied a missense DCLRE1C variant to beta-chain V and J trimming.

Nominal health characterized the donors when sampled, though unrecorded immune exposures were likely. Germline V gene data show CDR1 as MNHEY and CDR2 as SVGAGI. Trimming cost V 7 bases and J 4 bases, with 13 bases left between them. There are 13 residues in the CDR3. Vbeta (60) and Jbeta (13) primers were used in the PCR. Clones were sequenced by immunoSEQ multiplex PCR, and TCRdb holds only the in-frame ones, with some missing. The data contain roughly 150,000 clones, nearly 10% of them singletons. Input material: PBMCs. This TCR came from a man aged 45 to 65 in good health and CMV-seronegative. V gene TRBV6-5 combines with J gene TRBJ1-1, with a weak D call TRBD1 (6 bases). This CDR3 is CASTRGASTEAFF. CDR3 DNA sequence: TGTGCCAGCACCCGGGGGGCAAGCACTGAAGCTTTCTTT.